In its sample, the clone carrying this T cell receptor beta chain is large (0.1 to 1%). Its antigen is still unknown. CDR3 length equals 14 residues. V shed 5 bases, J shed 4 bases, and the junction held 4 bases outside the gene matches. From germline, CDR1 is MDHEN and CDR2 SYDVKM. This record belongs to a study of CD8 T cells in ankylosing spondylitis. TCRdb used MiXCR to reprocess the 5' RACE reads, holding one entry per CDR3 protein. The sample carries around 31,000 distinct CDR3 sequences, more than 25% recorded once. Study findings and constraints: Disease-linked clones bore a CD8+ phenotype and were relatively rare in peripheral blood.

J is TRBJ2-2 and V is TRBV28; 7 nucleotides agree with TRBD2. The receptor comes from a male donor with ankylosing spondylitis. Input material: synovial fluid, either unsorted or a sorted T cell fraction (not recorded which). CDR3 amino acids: CASSITSATGELFF. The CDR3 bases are TGTGCCAGCAGTATTACTAGCGCCACCGGGGAGCTGTTTTTT.